This is a list of T cell receptor beta chains from one sample in a study of blood T cell repertoires in COVID-19. Generated by immunoSEQ multiplex PCR, the TCRdb table keeps only in-frame clones and is missing some. The sample includes tens of thousands of clones, approximately 93% of them seen just once. Sequencing was carried out using peripheral blood. Every receptor here comes from an older man with active COVID-19. The conserved cysteine and the conserved F or W are not part of the CDR3 here. Each record gives: J gene, clone size, V gene, CDR3 protein. Where a row states a size, it is once, few, many or the class of an expanded clone; other rows omit it.

TRBJ1-5,.,TRBV19,ASHPVTAFNQPQH
TRBJ2-1,.,TRBV7-7,ASSLRLAGINEQF
TRBJ1-1,.,TRBV19,ASSPMGHLNTEAF
TRBJ1-2,.,TRBV29-1,SVDSNYGYT
TRBJ1-2,.,TRBV14,ASSQASSFLSPYGYT
TRBJ2-1,.,TRBV3-1/TRBV3-2,ASRTLGLGGVDEQF
TRBJ1-4,.,TRBV5-1,ASSLQGAATNEKLF
TRBJ1-6,.,TRBV4-2,ASSQPIRGAGDYAPLH
TRBJ2-5,.,TRBV29-1,SVSGLAGTEETQY
TRBJ1-3,.,TRBV6-5,ASRGQGASGNTIY
TRBJ2-1,.,TRBV6-1,ASSEEGGRYNEQF
TRBJ1-6,.,TRBV7-9,ASSLIGQGGSPLH
TRBJ1-5,.,TRBV6-2/TRBV6-3,ASSHVTGAGGGNQPQH
TRBJ2-2,.,TRBV5-1,ASSLRASGGGELF
TRBJ1-2,few,TRBV6-5,ASSYGGESYT
TRBJ2-3,.,TRBV24-1,ATSGRGPDTQY
TRBJ1-5,once,TRBV6-1,ASSESAGLNQPQH
TRBJ1-1,.,TRBV5-6,ASSLESGGYTEAF
TRBJ2-7,.,TRBV29-1,SVGGGYEQY
TRBJ2-2,.,TRBV4-3,ASSQRGTGELF
TRBJ2-5,.,TRBV5-6,ASSLGPTGAQETQY
TRBJ1-2,.,TRBV2,ASSSDRDYGYT
TRBJ2-1,.,TRBV5-1,ASSPTGNNEQF
TRBJ2-3,.,TRBV29-1,SVDLGTADTQY
TRBJ1-5,.,TRBV28,ASSLAPDRVLGQPQH
TRBJ1-2,.,TRBV6-1,ASSEAGTGVGGYT
TRBJ1-3,.,TRBV5-1,ASSLGGDSGNTIY
TRBJ2-3,.,TRBV14,ASSQMGAISTDTQY
TRBJ2-2,.,TRBV6-6,ASSHPRRGLRVAGELF
TRBJ2-7,once,TRBV7-2,ASRGLTSSYEQY
TRBJ2-5,few,TRBV7-7,ASSLIGTQETQY
TRBJ2-3,.,TRBV15,ATSRAGMGWPDTQY
TRBJ2-2,.,TRBV5-1,ASSTRDGANTGELF
TRBJ1-6,.,TRBV7-2,ASSFLGQGNSPLH
TRBJ2-4,.,TRBV7-9,ASSSTHGGVKAKNIQY
TRBJ1-1,.,TRBV27,ASSPHPGGKGNTEAF
TRBJ1-3,once,TRBV28,ASLGLRGNTIY
TRBJ1-5,.,TRBV5-4,ASSLAGVGQPQH
TRBJ2-5,.,TRBV11-1,ASSPSEGQEETQY
TRBJ1-2,.,TRBV12-3/TRBV12-4,ASSFTTGYGYT
TRBJ2-1,.,TRBV4-3,ASSSRAIGGTYNEQF
TRBJ1-2,.,TRBV19,ASGGTGLRS